This T cell receptor beta chain was sequenced for a study of radiation and T cells in renal cell carcinoma. The CDR3 extends over 13 amino acids. The germline V and J ends were trimmed by 5 bases and 6 bases, with 16 bases remaining between them. Germline loops: CDR1 GTSNPN, CDR2 SVGIG (reference sequence). Libraries were prepared by immunoSEQ multiplex PCR; TCRdb keeps only in-frame clonotypes and omits some of them. The sample lists 130,000 to 150,000 clones, about 88% seen once, with around 12% in the top ten. The time point here: baseline pretreatment blood. The treatment here: 15 Gy SBRT to primary tumor, nephrectomy 4 weeks later. Blood was sampled at baseline, 2 weeks and 4 weeks after SBRT. With regard to this clone: Its antigen is still unknown.

Whole-study results and caveats: No pretreatment tumor biopsies were available for baseline clonotypes. From baseline, blood top tumor clonotypes peaked at 2 weeks post-radiation.

The TCR originated in a woman in her forties or fifties with renal cell carcinoma. The chain uses TRBV30 and TRBJ1-1; TRBD1 might be the D (6 bases). Here the sequenced sample was blood, taken from a patient whose treatment included radiotherapy and nephrectomy. The CDR3 here is CAWGGRGQSEAFF. CDR3 in DNA: TGTGCCTGGGGTGGACGGGGGCAATCTGAAGCTTTCTTT.